A selection of T cell receptor beta chains follows, all from one sample in a study of beta chain features in type 1 diabetes. Libraries were prepared by immunoSEQ multiplex PCR; TCRdb keeps only in-frame clonotypes and omits some of them. The sample lists more than 300,000 clones, around 12% occurring once. The sample comprised naive CD4+ T cells from blood. Receptors originate from a woman aged 18-29 years with type 1 diabetes. Each CDR3 is given with its conserved first and last residue. Fields, in order: V gene, J gene, clone size, D gene, CDR3 length, CDR3 protein, CDR3 DNA. A D gene is named only where the DNA matches it firmly. Size values are once, few and many counts, or a class for expanded clones, and some rows have none.

TRBV7-2	TRBJ1-5	.	.	15	CASSLMQGGNQPQHF	TGTGCCAGCAGCTTAATGCAGGGTGGCAATCAGCCCCAGCATTTT
TRBV7-9	TRBJ2-4	.	.	13	CASSLLLATDQYF	TGTGCCAGCAGCTTACTCCTAGCCACGGACCAGTACTTC
TRBV30	TRBJ2-1	.	.	13	CAGSGTAANEQFF	TGTGCCGGTTCCGGGACTGCGGCCAATGAGCAGTTCTTC
TRBV7-2	TRBJ2-7	.	.	12	CASSAQGYEQYF	TGTGCCAGCAGCGCCCAGGGCTACGAGCAGTACTTC
TRBV2	TRBJ1-2	.	.	13	CASKSTHGYGYTF	TGTGCCAGCAAATCGACACACGGCTATGGCTACACCTTC
TRBV19	TRBJ2-7	few	.	14	CASSRDSQAYEQYF	TGTGCCAGTAGTAGAGACTCCCAGGCCTACGAGCAGTACTTC
TRBV18	TRBJ1-4	.	.	15	CASSPEPQNNEKLFF	TGTGCCAGCTCACCAGAGCCACAGAATAATGAAAAACTGTTTTTT
TRBV5-1	TRBJ2-3	few	.	12	CASSRSTDTQYF	TGCGCCAGCAGCCGGAGCACAGATACGCAGTATTTT
TRBV14	TRBJ1-4	few	.	17	CASSQGGGKAANEKLFF	TGTGCCAGCAGCCAAGGAGGGGGAAAGGCCGCTAATGAAAAACTGTTTTTT
TRBV19	TRBJ2-4	.	.	13	CASRRTVKNIQYF	TGTGCCAGTAGAAGGACAGTCAAAAACATTCAGTACTTC
TRBV7-2	TRBJ2-1	.	TRBD2	14	CASSKTSGDNEQFF	TGTGCCAGCAGCAAGACTAGCGGAGACAATGAGCAGTTCTTC
TRBV7-2	TRBJ2-7	few	TRBD1	14	CASSPTRDRGEQYF	TGTGCCAGCAGCCCAACCAGGGACAGGGGCGAGCAGTACTTC
TRBV5-4	TRBJ2-5	.	TRBD1	15	CASSPSRTGKETQYF	TGTGCCAGCAGCCCATCAAGGACAGGGAAAGAGACCCAGTACTTC
TRBV5-6	TRBJ2-5	.	.	14	CASSLAGARETQYF	TGTGCCAGCAGCTTGGCGGGAGCCCGGGAGACCCAGTACTTC
TRBV7-3	TRBJ1-2	.	TRBD1	15	CASSGADRGDPGYTF	TGTGCCAGCAGCGGAGCCGACAGGGGAGACCCTGGCTACACCTTC
TRBV28	TRBJ2-2	.	.	12	CATGENTGELFF	TGTGCCACGGGGGAGAACACCGGGGAGCTGTTTTTT
TRBV23-1	TRBJ1-2	few	.	12	CASSPGPYGYTF	TGCGCCAGCAGCCCAGGGCCCTATGGCTACACCTTC
TRBV18	TRBJ2-3	.	TRBD1	14	CASSLGQGADTQYF	TGTGCCAGCTCACTCGGACAGGGGGCAGATACGCAGTATTTT
TRBV13	TRBJ1-1	.	.	16	CASSPRETVLNTEAFF	TGTGCCAGCAGCCCACGTGAGACAGTTCTGAACACTGAAGCTTTCTTT
TRBV7-2	TRBJ2-1	.	.	15	CASSPQGIDYNEQFF	TGTGCCAGCAGCCCGCAGGGTATTGACTACAATGAGCAGTTCTTC
TRBV25-1	TRBJ1-2	few	.	15	CASSEARGAVYGYTF	TGTGCCAGCAGTGAAGCTAGGGGCGCCGTCTATGGCTACACCTTC
TRBV29-1	TRBJ2-5	.	TRBD1	13	CSVAGTGPETQYF	TGCAGCGTTGCGGGGACAGGGCCGGAGACCCAGTACTTC
TRBV12-5	TRBJ2-1	.	TRBD2	15	CASGQTSGRENEQFF	TGTGCTAGTGGTCAAACTAGCGGGAGGGAGAATGAGCAGTTCTTC
TRBV7-9	TRBJ1-1	.	.	15	CASSLGAGLDTEAFF	TGTGCCAGCAGCTTAGGGGCAGGGTTGGACACTGAAGCTTTCTTT
TRBV19	TRBJ2-1	few	TRBD1	15	CASRSRTGGFDEQFF	TGTGCCAGTAGAAGCAGGACAGGAGGATTTGATGAGCAGTTCTTC
TRBV9	TRBJ1-2	.	.	14	CASSVGGGDYGYTF	TGTGCCAGCAGCGTAGGTGGGGGCGACTATGGCTACACCTTC
TRBV19	TRBJ2-1	.	TRBD2	17	CASTPGRTSGYSGEQFF	TGTGCCAGTACCCCGGGGAGAACTAGCGGGTATTCAGGGGAGCAGTTCTTC
TRBV18	TRBJ1-2	few	.	15	CASSPLDTPNYGYTF	TGTGCCAGCTCACCACTGGACACCCCTAACTATGGCTACACCTTC
TRBV30	TRBJ2-1	.	TRBD1	13	CAWSRQGHNEQFF	TGTGCCTGGAGTCGACAGGGGCACAATGAGCAGTTCTTC
TRBV16	TRBJ2-2	few	TRBD2	15	CASSQSSGRTGELFF	TGTGCCAGCAGCCAATCTAGCGGGCGCACCGGGGAGCTGTTTTTT
TRBV2	TRBJ1-5	once	TRBD1	14	CASSQTGEDQPQHF	TGTGCCAGCAGTCAGACAGGGGAGGATCAGCCCCAGCATTTT
TRBV5-4	TRBJ2-5	.	TRBD2	15	CASSLSGWEGETQYF	TGTGCCAGCAGCTTATCGGGATGGGAGGGAGAGACCCAGTACTTC
TRBV19	TRBJ2-3	.	.	14	CASSIKGAPDTQYF	TGTGCCAGTAGTATAAAAGGGGCACCAGATACGCAGTATTTT
TRBV18	TRBJ2-4	few	.	14	CASSSGYGGNIQYF	TGTGCCAGCTCCTCAGGGTACGGGGGAAACATTCAGTACTTC
TRBV5-4	TRBJ2-6	few	TRBD2	18	CASSLGGRGEGGANVLTF	TGTGCCAGCAGCTTGGGAGGCCGGGGGGAGGGTGGGGCCAACGTCCTGACTTTC
TRBV6-5	TRBJ1-2	few	.	14	CASSYSSPNYGYTF	TGTGCCAGCAGTTACTCGAGCCCGAACTATGGCTACACCTTC
TRBV7-9	TRBJ2-5	once	.	12	CASRFGLETQYF	TGTGCCAGCAGGTTTGGACTGGAGACCCAGTACTTC
TRBV10-3	TRBJ2-1	.	TRBD2	14	CAISGASGGNEQFF	TGTGCCATCAGTGGGGCTAGCGGGGGGAATGAGCAGTTCTTC
TRBV30	TRBJ1-4	.	TRBD1	14	CAWSGQGRSEKLFF	TGTGCCTGGAGTGGACAGGGGAGAAGTGAAAAACTGTTTTTT
TRBV9	TRBJ2-3	.	TRBD2	18	CASSEGTSGGARTDTQYF	TGTGCCAGCAGCGAAGGGACTAGCGGGGGGGCCCGCACAGATACGCAGTATTTT
TRBV7-2	TRBJ1-2	.	TRBD1	15	CASSQDRGANYGYTF	TGTGCCAGCAGCCAAGACAGGGGCGCTAACTATGGCTACACCTTC
TRBV4-3	TRBJ2-3	few	.	17	CASSQVYSGWGADTQYF	TGCGCCAGCAGCCAAGTATATAGCGGTTGGGGGGCAGATACGCAGTATTTT
TRBV5-1	TRBJ1-6	.	TRBD1	15	CASSFYDRDNSPLHF	TGCGCCAGCAGCTTTTACGACAGGGACAATTCACCCCTCCACTTT
TRBV4-3	TRBJ2-3	.	TRBD2	16	CASSQDVRLAGSTQYF	TGCGCCAGCAGCCAAGATGTACGCCTAGCGGGGAGTACGCAGTATTTT